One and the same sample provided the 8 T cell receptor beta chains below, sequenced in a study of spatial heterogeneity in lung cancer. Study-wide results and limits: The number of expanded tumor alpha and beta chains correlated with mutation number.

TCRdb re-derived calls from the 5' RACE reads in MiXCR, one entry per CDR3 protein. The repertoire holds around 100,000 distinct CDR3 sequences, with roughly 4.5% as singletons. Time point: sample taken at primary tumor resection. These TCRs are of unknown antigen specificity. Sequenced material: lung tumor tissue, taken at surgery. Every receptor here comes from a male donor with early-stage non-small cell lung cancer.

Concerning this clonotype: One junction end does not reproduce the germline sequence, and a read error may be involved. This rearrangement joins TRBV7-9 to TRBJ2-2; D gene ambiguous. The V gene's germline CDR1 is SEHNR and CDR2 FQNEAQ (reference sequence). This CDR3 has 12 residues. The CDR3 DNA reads TGTGTCAGCAGCCGAAACACCGGGGAGCTGTTTTTT. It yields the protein CVSSRNTGELFF.

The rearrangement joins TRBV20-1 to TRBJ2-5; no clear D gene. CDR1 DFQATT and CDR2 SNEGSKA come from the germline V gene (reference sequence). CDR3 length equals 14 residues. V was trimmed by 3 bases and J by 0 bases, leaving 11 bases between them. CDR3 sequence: CSASFPAYQETQYF. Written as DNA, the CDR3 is TGCAGTGCTAGTTTCCCAGCGTACCAAGAGACCCAGTACTTC.

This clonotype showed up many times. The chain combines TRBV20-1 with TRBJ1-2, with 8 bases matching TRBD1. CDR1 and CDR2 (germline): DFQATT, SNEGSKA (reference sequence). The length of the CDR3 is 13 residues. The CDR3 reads CRVSDRVSDGYTF. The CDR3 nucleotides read TGCAGGGTGTCGGACAGGGTTTCGGATGGCTACACCTTC.

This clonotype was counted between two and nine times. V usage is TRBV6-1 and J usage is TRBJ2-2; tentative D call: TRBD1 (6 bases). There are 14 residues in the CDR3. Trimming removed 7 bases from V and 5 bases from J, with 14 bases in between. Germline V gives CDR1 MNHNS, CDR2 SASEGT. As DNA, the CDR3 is TGTGCCAGCAACAGGGCCGAGGGGACCGGGGAGCTGTTTTTT. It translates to CASNRAEGTGELFF.

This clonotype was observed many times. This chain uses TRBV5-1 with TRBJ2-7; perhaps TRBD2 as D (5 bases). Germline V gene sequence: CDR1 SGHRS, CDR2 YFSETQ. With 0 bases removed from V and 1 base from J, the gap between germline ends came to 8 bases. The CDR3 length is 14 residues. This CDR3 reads CASSLGSGSYEQYF. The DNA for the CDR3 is TGCGCCAGCAGCTTGGGGAGCGGTTCCTACGAGCAGTACTTC.

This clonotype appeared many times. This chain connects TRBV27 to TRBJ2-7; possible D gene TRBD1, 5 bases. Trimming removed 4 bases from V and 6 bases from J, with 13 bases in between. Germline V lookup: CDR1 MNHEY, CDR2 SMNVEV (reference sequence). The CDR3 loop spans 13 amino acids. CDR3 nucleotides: TGTGCCAGCAGTTGGGGCCCTACCAGCGAGCAGTACTTC. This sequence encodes CASSWGPTSEQYF.

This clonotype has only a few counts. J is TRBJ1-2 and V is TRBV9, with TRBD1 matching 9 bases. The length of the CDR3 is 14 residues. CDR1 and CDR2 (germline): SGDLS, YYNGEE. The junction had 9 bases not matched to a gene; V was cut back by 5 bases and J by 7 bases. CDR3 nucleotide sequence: TGTGCCAGCAGTGATGAACAGGGGGCTGGTGGCTACACCTTC. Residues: CASSDEQGAGGYTF.

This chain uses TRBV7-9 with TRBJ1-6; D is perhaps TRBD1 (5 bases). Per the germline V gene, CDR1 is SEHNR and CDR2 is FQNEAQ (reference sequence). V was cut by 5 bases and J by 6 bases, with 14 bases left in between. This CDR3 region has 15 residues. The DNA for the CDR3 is TGTGCCAGCAGCCGTCGGACACCTCTTAATTCACCCCTCCACTTT. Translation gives CASSRRTPLNSPLHF.